This T cell receptor (beta chain) originates from a study of T-cell reconstitution after alpha-beta-depleted transplantation in children. Regarding the study as a whole: TCRbeta diversity was high at day 60 in some patients (a result of surviving recipient T cells and thymic progenitors). The authors attributed T-cell counts and diversity one year after transplant mostly to newly produced T cells.

TCRbeta library preparation incorporated unique molecular identifiers. Each CDR3 protein is one row after TCRdb ran MiXCR on the PCR reads. Among 670,000 or so distinct CDR3 sequences listed, under 15% were seen once. Germline CDR1 is SGHRS and CDR2 is YFSETQ. The CDR3 has 16 residues. V dropped 4 bases and J dropped 3; count of bases not matched to a gene: 11. This clonotype was recorded a few times. No antigen is known for it. This clonotype was obtained from a girl aged 2 to 9 with congenital amegakaryocytic thrombocytopenia, due to receive a stem cell transplant. This material consisted of PBMCs, taken before TCRalphabeta/CD19-depleted stem cell transplant. The chain is built from TRBV5-1 and TRBJ2-3; 7 nucleotides agree with TRBD2. The CDR3 here is CASSLWGREETDTQYF. The CDR3 DNA is TGCGCCAGCAGCCTCTGGGGTCGGGAGGAAACAGATACGCAGTATTTT.